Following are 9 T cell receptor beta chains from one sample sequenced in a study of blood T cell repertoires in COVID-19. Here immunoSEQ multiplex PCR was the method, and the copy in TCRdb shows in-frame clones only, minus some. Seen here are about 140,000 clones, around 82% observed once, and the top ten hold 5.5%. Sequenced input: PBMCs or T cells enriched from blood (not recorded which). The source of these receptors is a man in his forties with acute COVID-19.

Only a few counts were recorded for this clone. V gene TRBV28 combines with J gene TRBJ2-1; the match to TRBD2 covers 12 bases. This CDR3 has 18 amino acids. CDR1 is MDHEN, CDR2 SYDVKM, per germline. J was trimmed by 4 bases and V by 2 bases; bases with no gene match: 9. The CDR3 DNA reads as TGTGCCAGCAGTTTAATTGCTAGCGGGAGGGCCGGGTACAATGAGCAGTTCTTC. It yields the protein CASSLIASGRAGYNEQFF.

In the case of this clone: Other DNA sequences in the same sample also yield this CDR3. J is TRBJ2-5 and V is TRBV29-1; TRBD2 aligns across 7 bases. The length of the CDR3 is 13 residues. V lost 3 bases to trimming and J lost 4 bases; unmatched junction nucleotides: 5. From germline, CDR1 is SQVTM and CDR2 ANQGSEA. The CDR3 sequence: CSVELTGGETQYF. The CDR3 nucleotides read TGCAGCGTTGAGTTAACGGGAGGAGAGACCCAGTACTTC.

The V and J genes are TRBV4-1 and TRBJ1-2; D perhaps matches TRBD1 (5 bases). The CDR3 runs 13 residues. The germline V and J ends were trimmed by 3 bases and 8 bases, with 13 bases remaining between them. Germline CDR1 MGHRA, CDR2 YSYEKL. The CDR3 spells CASSHPRAPGYTF. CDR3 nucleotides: TGCGCCAGCAGCCACCCCAGGGCCCCGGGCTACACCTTC.

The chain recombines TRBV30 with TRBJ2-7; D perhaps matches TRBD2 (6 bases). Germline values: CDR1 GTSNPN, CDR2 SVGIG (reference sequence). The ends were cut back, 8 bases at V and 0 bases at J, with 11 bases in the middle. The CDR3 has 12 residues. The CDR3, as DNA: TGTGCCCGGGGCGGGAACTCCTACGAGCAGTACTTC. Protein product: CARGGNSYEQYF.

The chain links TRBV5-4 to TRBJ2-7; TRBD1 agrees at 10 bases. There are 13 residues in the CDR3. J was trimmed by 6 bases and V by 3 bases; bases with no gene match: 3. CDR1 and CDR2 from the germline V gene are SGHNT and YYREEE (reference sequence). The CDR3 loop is CASSWDRGSEQYF. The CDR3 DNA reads TGTGCCAGCAGCTGGGACAGGGGTAGCGAGCAGTACTTC.

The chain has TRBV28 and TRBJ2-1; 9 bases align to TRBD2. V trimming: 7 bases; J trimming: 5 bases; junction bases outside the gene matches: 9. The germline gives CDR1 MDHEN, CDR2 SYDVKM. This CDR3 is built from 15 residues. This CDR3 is CASIRSTSGNNEQFF. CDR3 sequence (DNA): TGTGCCAGCATCCGATCGACTAGCGGAAACAATGAGCAGTTCTTC.

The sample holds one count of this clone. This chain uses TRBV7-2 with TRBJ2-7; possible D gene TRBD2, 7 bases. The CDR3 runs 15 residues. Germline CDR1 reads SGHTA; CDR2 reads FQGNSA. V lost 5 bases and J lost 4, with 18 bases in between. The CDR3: CASSRGGGGIYEQYF. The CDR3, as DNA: TGTGCCAGCAGCCGCGGAGGGGGGGGCATATACGAGCAGTACTTC.

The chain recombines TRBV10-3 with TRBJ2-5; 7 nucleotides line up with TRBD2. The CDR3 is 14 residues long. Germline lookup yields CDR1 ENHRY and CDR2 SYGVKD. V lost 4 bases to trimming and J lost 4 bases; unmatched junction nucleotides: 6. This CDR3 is CAISATGGGETQYF. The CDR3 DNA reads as TGTGCCATCAGTGCAACGGGAGGAGGAGAGACCCAGTACTTC.

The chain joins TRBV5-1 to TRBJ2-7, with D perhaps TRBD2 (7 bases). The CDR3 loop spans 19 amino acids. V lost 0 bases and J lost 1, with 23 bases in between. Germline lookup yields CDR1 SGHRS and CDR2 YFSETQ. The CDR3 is CASSLAPRHPGGPSYEQYF. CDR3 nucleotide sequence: TGCGCCAGCAGCTTGGCCCCGCGGCACCCGGGGGGCCCATCCTACGAGCAGTACTTC.